This T cell receptor (beta chain) was identified during a study of technical replicates of blood from several donors. Trimming took off 4 bases at V and 2 bases at J, with 13 bases between the two ends. The V gene's germline CDR1 is SGHRS and CDR2 YFSETQ. The CDR3 sequence is 14 residues long. The repertoire was sequenced with immunoSEQ multiplex PCR; TCRdb's copy has only in-frame clones and lacks some. This sample yields 80,000 or so clones, of which roughly four fifths are seen a single time; around 4% belongs to the top ten. Sequencing was carried out using PBMCs. This TCR was recovered from a human donor in good health. Some clones in this sample may be carry-over from other donors' samples. The chain links TRBV5-1 to TRBJ2-7; D gene ambiguous. The CDR3 DNA reads TGCGCCAGCAGCGCCGACACCAATCCCTACGAGCAGTACTTC. Translation gives CASSADTNPYEQYF. Complete variable domain (other parts from reference TRBV5-1 and TRBJ2-7): KAGVTQTPRYLIKTRGQQVTLSCSPISGHRSVSWYQQTPGQGLQFLFEYFSETQRNKGNFPGRFSGRQFSNSRSEMNVSTLELGDSALYLCASSADTNPYEQYFGPGTRLTVT.